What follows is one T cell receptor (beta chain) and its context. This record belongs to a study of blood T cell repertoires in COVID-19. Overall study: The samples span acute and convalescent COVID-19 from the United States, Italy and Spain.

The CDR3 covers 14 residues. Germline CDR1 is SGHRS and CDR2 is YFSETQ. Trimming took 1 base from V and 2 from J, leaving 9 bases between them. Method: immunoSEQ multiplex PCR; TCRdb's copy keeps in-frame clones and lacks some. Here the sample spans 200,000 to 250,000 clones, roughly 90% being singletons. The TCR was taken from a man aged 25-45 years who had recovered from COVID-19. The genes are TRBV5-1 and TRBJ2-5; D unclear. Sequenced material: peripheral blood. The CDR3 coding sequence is TGCGCCAGCAGCTTGTTGCCCGGTCAAGAGACCCAGTACTTC. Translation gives CASSLLPGQETQYF.